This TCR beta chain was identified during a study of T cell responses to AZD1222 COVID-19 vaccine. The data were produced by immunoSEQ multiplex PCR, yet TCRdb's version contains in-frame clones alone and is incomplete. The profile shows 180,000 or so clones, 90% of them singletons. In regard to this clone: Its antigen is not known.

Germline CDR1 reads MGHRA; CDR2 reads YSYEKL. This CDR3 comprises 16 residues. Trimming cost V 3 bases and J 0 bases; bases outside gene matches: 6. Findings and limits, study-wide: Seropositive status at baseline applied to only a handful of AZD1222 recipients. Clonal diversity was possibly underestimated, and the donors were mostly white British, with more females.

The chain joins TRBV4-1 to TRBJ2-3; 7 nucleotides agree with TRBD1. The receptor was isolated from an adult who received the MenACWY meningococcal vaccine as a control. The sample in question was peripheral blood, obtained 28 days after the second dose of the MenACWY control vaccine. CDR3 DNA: TGCGCCAGCAGCCACCCGAGGACAGGTAGCACAGATACGCAGTATTTT. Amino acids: CASSHPRTGSTDTQYF.